The T cell receptor (beta chain) described here comes from a study of OX40 agonist ivuxolimab in advanced cancers. At the level of the study: Patients were treated with ivuxolimab, an agonistic anti-OX40 (CD134) antibody.

The germline V and J ends were trimmed by 6 bases and 3 bases, with 11 bases remaining between them. Germline V gives CDR1 MNHEY, CDR2 SVGAGI. The CDR3 is made up of 13 amino acids. Sequenced by immunoSEQ multiplex PCR; TCRdb stores in-frame clones only, minus some. The sample includes about 96,000 clones, roughly 88% of them seen just once. The chain recombines TRBV6-5 with TRBJ2-5, with D maybe TRBD2 (6 bases). Material: CD4+ or CD8+ T cells sorted from blood, obtained in a trial of the OX40 agonist ivuxolimab. This sequence was found in an adult with an advanced solid tumor such as melanoma, head and neck, liver or kidney cancer. CDR3 loop: CASRTTGEETQYF. The CDR3 DNA sequence: TGTGCCAGCAGAACCACGGGAGAAGAGACCCAGTACTTC.